The 8 T cell receptor beta chains reported below all come from one sample, sequenced in a study of blood T cell repertoires in COVID-19. TCRdb's copy holds only in-frame clones and misses some; the assay was immunoSEQ multiplex PCR. The sample lists 400,000 to 550,000 clones; 70% to 90% were seen once. The sample comprised PBMCs or T cells enriched from blood (not recorded which). The receptors derive from a woman aged 18-35 years with acute COVID-19.

The V gene is TRBV10-3, the J gene TRBJ1-2; TRBD1 might be the D (5 bases). The CDR3 consists of 12 residues. The V gene lost 10 bases and the J gene lost 4 bases, with 13 bases spanning the gap. Per the germline V gene, CDR1 is ENHRY and CDR2 is SYGVKD. This CDR3 reads CATQRQSYGYTF. The CDR3 DNA follows: TGTGCCACCCAGCGACAGAGCTATGGCTACACCTTC.

The chain carries TRBV19 and TRBJ2-3; D not resolved. Per germline, CDR1 LNHDA and CDR2 SQIVND (reference sequence). V gave up 7 bases and J gave up 0 bases, with 11 bases separating them. The CDR3 consists of 14 residues. Here the CDR3 DNA reads TGTGCCAGTACTGGGCAGTTTAGCACAGATACGCAGTATTTT. Protein sequence: CASTGQFSTDTQYF.

This chain links TRBV3-1 (or the pseudogene TRBV3-2) with TRBJ2-5; 8 nucleotides line up with TRBD2. Germline V gene sequence: CDR1 LGHDT, CDR2 YNNKEL (reference sequence). The CDR3 loop spans 16 amino acids. V was pared by 1 base and J by 7 bases, with 11 bases of the junction left unmatched. In nucleotides, the CDR3 is TGTGCCAGCAGCCAAGTAAATAGCGGGGCCCTAGGGACCCAGTACTTC. Its translation: CASSQVNSGALGTQYF.

This sequence joins TRBV10-1 and TRBJ2-5; D gene uncertain. This CDR3 region has 13 residues. V was shortened by 0 bases and J by 1 base, with 3 bases between the two germline ends. Per the germline V gene, CDR1 is WNHNN and CDR2 is SYGVQD (reference sequence). This chain's CDR3 is CASSESSQETQYF. The CDR3 DNA follows: TGCGCCAGCAGTGAGTCGAGCCAAGAGACCCAGTACTTC.

The chain recombines TRBV7-9 with TRBJ2-5, with D tentatively TRBD1 (6 bases). V was clipped by 1 base and J by 4 bases, with 10 bases between them. The germline CDR1 and CDR2 sequences are SEHNR and FQNEAQ (reference sequence). This CDR3 region has 14 residues. CDR3 in amino acids: CASSLGEGGETQYF. DNA for the CDR3: TGTGCCAGCAGCTTAGGCGAAGGGGGAGAGACCCAGTACTTC. The whole variable domain, filled in from reference TRBV7-9 and TRBJ2-5, reads DTGVSQNPRHKITKRGQNVTFRCDPISEHNRLYWYRQTLGQGPEFLTYFQNEAQLEKSRLLSDRFSAERPKGSFSTLEIQRTEQGDSAMYLCASSLGEGGETQYFGPGTRLLVL.

The V and J genes are TRBV5-6 and TRBJ1-5; D possibly corresponds to TRBD1 (5 bases). V was cut by 0 bases and J by 7 bases, with 11 bases left in between. The length of the CDR3 is 14 residues. Germline V CDR1 and CDR2: SGHDT, YYEEEE. The CDR3 reads CASSLGGGGQPQHF. As DNA, the CDR3 is TGTGCCAGCAGCTTGGGCGGGGGAGGGCAGCCCCAGCATTTT.

The chain combines TRBV29-1 with TRBJ2-6, with TRBD1 matching 8 bases. Trimming took 4 bases from V and 1 from J; bases not matched to a gene: 9. CDR1 and CDR2 (germline): SQVTM, ANQGSEA. The CDR3 totals 17 residues. The CDR3 bases are TGCAGCGTTGCCGTCGACAGGGGACTTTCTGGGGCCAACGTCCTGACTTTC. It encodes CSVAVDRGLSGANVLTF.

The DNA for the CDR3 is TGTGCCAGCTCACCAATCGGACAGAACACTGAAGCTTTCTTT. It encodes CASSPIGQNTEAFF. The chain has TRBV18 and TRBJ1-1, with D perhaps matching TRBD1 (5 bases). CDR3 size: 14 residues. V lost 2 bases, J lost 1 base, and 8 bases lay in between. Germline V gene data show CDR1 as KGHSH and CDR2 as LQKENI.